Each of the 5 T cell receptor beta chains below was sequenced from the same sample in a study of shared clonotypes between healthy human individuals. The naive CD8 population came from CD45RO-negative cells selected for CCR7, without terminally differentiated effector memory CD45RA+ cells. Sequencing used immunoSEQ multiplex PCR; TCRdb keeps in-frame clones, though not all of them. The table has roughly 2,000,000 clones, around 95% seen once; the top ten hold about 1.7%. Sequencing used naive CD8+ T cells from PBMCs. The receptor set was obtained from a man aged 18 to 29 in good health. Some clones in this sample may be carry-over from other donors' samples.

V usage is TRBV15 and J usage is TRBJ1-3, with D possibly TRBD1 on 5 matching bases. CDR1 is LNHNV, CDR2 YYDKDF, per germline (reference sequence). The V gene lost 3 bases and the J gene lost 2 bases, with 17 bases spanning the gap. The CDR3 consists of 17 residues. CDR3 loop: CATSSVRLPGPGNTIYF. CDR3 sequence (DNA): TGTGCCACCAGCAGCGTGCGACTCCCGGGACCTGGAAACACCATATATTTT.

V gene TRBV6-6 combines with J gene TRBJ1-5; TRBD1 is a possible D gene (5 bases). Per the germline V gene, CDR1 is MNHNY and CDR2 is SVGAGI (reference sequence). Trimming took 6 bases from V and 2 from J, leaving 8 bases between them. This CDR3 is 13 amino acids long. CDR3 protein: CASSGRGNQPQHF. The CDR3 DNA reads TGTGCCAGCAGCGGCAGGGGCAATCAGCCCCAGCATTTT.

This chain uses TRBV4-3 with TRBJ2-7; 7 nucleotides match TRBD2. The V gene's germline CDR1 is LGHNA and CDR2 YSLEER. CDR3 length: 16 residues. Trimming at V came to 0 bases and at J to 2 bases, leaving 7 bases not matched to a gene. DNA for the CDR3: TGCGCCAGCAGCCAAGATTCAGGGAGGGGTCCCTACGAGCAGTACTTC. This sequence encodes CASSQDSGRGPYEQYF.

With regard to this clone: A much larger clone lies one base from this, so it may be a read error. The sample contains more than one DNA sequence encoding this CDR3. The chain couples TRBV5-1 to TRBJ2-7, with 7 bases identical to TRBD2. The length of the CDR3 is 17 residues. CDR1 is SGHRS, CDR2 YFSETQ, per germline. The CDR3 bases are TGCGCAAGCAGCTTGGAGCCTCAGAGCGGGATTGCCTACGAGCAGTACTTC. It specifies CASSLEPQSGIAYEQYF.

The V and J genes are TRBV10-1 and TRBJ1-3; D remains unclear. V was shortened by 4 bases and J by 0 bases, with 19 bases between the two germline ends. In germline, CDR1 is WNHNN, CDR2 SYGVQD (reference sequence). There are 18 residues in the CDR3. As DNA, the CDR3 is TGCGCCAGCAGTGTAGGGAACCCCGGATCGATCTCTGGAAACACCATATATTTT. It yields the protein CASSVGNPGSISGNTIYF.